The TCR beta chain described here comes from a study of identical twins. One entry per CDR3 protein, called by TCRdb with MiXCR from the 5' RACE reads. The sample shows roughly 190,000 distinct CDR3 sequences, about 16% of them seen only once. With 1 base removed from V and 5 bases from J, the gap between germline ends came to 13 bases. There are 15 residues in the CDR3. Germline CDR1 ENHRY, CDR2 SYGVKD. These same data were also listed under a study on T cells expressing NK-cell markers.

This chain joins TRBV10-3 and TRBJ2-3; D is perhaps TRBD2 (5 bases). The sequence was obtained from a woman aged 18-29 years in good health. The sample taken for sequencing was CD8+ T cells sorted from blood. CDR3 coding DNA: TGTGCCATCAGTGAGTGGGCTAGCTTGGGAGATACGCAGTATTTT. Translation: CAISEWASLGDTQYF.